Here is one T cell receptor beta chain with its context. Its target is not known. This entry is derived from a study of PD-1 blockade in classical Hodgkin lymphoma. Study-level results: Undefined causes, possibly disease activity or prior therapy, underlie the repertoire differences.

Each patient relapsed following autologous stem cell transplantation, and prior brentuximab vedotin exposure differed. CDR1 is MNHEY and CDR2 is SVGAGI in the germline V gene. J gave up 8 bases and V 6 bases, and 8 bases lay outside the gene matches. This CDR3 region has 14 residues. Method: immunoSEQ multiplex PCR; TCRdb's copy keeps in-frame clones and lacks some. This sample has 70,000 to 80,000 clones, with 85% to 95% found just once. The chain employs TRBV6-5 and TRBJ1-4; 8 bases fit TRBD1. The specimen was peripheral blood mononuclear cells (PBMCs), collected at baseline. The receptor's source is a human donor with classical Hodgkin lymphoma. CDR3 nucleotides: TGTGCCAGCAGAAGGGGACAGGTGGGAGAAAAACTGTTTTTT. Translation: CASRRGQVGEKLFF.